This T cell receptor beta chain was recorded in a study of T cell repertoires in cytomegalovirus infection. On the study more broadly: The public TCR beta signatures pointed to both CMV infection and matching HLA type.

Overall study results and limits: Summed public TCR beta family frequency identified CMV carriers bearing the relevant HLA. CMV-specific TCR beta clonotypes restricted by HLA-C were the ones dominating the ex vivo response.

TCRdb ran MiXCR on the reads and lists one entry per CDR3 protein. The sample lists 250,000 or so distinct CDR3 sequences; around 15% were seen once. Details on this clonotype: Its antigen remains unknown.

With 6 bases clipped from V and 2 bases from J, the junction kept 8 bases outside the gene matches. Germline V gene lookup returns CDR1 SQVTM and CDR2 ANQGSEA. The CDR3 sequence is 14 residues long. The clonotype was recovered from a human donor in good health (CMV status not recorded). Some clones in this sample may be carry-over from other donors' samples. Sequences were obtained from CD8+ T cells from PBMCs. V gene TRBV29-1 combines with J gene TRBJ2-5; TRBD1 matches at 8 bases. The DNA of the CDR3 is TGCAGCGTATCCGACAGGGGAGTACAAGAGACCCAGTACTTC. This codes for CSVSDRGVQETQYF.